This TCR beta chain was retrieved from a study of cytomegalovirus exposure and HLA in healthy donors. Between the trimmed V and J ends, which lost 4 bases and 5 bases, there was a span of 14 bases. CDR3 length equals 14 residues. The V gene's germline CDR1 is SGHAT and CDR2 FQNNGV. The PCR used 60 Vbeta and 13 Jbeta primers. Source study methods: Later reanalysis found around 84 million unique TCR beta chains, around 10 million of them shared. Using immunoSEQ multiplex PCR, the repertoire was profiled, and TCRdb retains in-frame clones only, with some absent. V, J and clone size were drawn from that table, and D and trimming were deduced from the DNA. The sample has more than 200,000 clones, roughly 80% seen once.

This clonotype was obtained from a man aged 35 to 55 in good health and CMV-seropositive. Sample: PBMCs. This sequence joins TRBV11-2 and TRBJ1-2; the D gene is possibly TRBD1 (6 bases). CDR3: CASSSGQLQYGYTF. CDR3 bases: TGTGCCAGCAGCTCCGGACAGCTTCAGTATGGCTACACCTTC.